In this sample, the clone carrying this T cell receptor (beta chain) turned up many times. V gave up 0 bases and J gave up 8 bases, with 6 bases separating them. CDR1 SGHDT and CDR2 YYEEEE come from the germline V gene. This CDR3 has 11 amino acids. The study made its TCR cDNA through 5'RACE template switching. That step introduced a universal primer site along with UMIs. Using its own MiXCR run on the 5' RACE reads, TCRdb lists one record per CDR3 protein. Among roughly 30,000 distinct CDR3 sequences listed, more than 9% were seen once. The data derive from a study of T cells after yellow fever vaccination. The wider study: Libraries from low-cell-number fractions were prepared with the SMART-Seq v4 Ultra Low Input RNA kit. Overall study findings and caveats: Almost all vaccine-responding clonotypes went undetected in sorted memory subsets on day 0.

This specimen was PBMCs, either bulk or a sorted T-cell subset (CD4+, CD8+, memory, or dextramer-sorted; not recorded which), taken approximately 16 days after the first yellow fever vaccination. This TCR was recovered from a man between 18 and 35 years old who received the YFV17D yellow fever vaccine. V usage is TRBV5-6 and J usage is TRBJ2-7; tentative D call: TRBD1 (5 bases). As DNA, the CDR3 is TGTGCCAGCAGCTTGGACAGGAAGCAGTACTTC. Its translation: CASSLDRKQYF.